This T cell receptor (beta chain) came from a study of blood T cell repertoires in COVID-19. Study background: Whether acute or convalescent, the COVID-19 samples came from the United States, Italy and Spain. PBMCs, B-cell-depleted T cells, or T cells provided the cDNA or gDNA that made up the material.

In the authors' workflow: Amplifying reference gene primers gave estimates of nucleated cell counts. Here immunoSEQ multiplex PCR was the method, and the copy in TCRdb shows in-frame clones only, minus some. From that table come the V and J calls and clone size; the DNA was used to work out D and trimming. The table lists under 45,000 clones, 88% of them singletons. The V end lost 3 bases, the J end lost 1 base, and 4 bases lay between the germline ends. There are 11 residues in the CDR3. Per germline, CDR1 DFQATT and CDR2 SNEGSKA (reference sequence). Material: peripheral blood. The V call is TRBV20-1, the J call TRBJ2-7; D remains ambiguous. The TCR originated in a human donor in a cohort sampled during active COVID-19. For the CDR3, the DNA is TGCAGTGCTAGTCCGTCCTACGAGCAGTACTTC. This sequence encodes CSASPSYEQYF.